The rows below give T cell receptor beta chains drawn from one sample of a study of T-cell memory formation after mild COVID-19. Each CDR3 protein gets one entry after TCRdb re-called the 5' RACE reads with MiXCR. Of 450,000 to 700,000 distinct CDR3 sequences in the sample, approximately 18% are singletons; the top ten hold approximately 12%. The sample was PBMCs or a T cell subset sorted from them (not recorded which). All receptors derive from an adult woman who had mild COVID-19 (a few samples of this study predate the infection). Cell type and time point are not known. Both conserved end residues are part of each CDR3. A D gene is named only where the DNA matches it firmly. The size entry is marked missing in some rows and otherwise reads once, few, many or a size class.

clone size	V gene	D gene	J gene	CDR3 DNA	CDR3 protein
few	TRBV5-4	TRBD1	TRBJ1-2	TGTGCCAGCAGCTACCGAATGCTGACAGGGGAGGGTGGCTACACCTTC	CASSYRMLTGEGGYTF
.	TRBV7-9	TRBD1	TRBJ2-1	TGTGCCAGCAGCTCCCGAACCGACAATACGGGACAGGGGGTAAATGAGCAGTTCTTC	CASSSRTDNTGQGVNEQFF
few	TRBV30	.	TRBJ1-2	TGTGCCTGGAGCTCCTACCGGGACTATAAAGCTAACTATGGCTACACCTTC	CAWSSYRDYKANYGYTF
few	TRBV25-1	TRBD2	TRBJ2-3	TGTGCCAGCAGTTCCCCCGGGAGGACAGATACGCAGTATTTT	CASSSPGRTDTQYF
.	TRBV5-1	.	TRBJ2-2	TGCGCCAGCAGCTTCGGTTATAGTACGGTCGGGGAGCTGTTTTTT	CASSFGYSTVGELFF
.	TRBV12-2	.	TRBJ2-7	TGTGCAAGTCGCTTAGTCCCGGCGGCCGAGCAGTACTTC	CASRLVPAAEQYF
.	TRBV6-6	TRBD1	TRBJ1-4	TGTGCCAGCAGCCAAATACCGGGACAGGCCCTTCTAGGGAATGAAAAACTGTTTTTT	CASSQIPGQALLGNEKLFF
few	TRBV18	TRBD1	TRBJ2-3	TGTGCCAGCTCAACAGGGGGCACAGATACGCAGTATTTT	CASSTGGTDTQYF
many	TRBV5-1	TRBD1	TRBJ2-2	TGCGCCAGCAGCTCCGGGACAGGGCCCGGGGAGCTGTTTTTT	CASSSGTGPGELFF
.	TRBV6-5	.	TRBJ2-1	TGTGCCAGCCGGACGAGGGCAGGGGCCACCTACAATGAGCAGTTCTTC	CASRTRAGATYNEQFF
few	TRBV7-2	.	TRBJ2-3	TGTGCCAGCAGCTTGGGGCTAGGTACGCAGTATTTT	CASSLGLGTQYF
.	TRBV20-1	.	TRBJ2-7	TGCAGTGCCGCTGCTAGGGACCCTAACGAGCAGTACTTC	CSAAARDPNEQYF
few	TRBV5-6	.	TRBJ1-1	TGTGCCAGCACCCGAGACAGGACCACTGAAGCTTTCTTT	CASTRDRTTEAFF
few	TRBV5-1	TRBD1	TRBJ2-3	TGCGCCAGCAGCTCGTCAGGGGGCGCCTCGGGTGGCACAGATACGCAGTATTTT	CASSSSGGASGGTDTQYF
.	TRBV18	.	TRBJ1-5	TGTGCCAGCTCACCGGCCTCGAGGGGCAATCAGCCCCAGCATTTT	CASSPASRGNQPQHF
.	TRBV7-7	TRBD2	TRBJ2-1	TGTGCCAGCAGCTTAGGGACTAGCGGGGGGACTTACAATGAGCAGTTCTTC	CASSLGTSGGTYNEQFF
.	TRBV5-5	TRBD2	TRBJ2-7	TGTGCCAGCAGCCGATCCGGGACTAGCGGGTCCTACGAGCAGTACTTC	CASSRSGTSGSYEQYF
.	TRBV7-2	TRBD2	TRBJ2-3	TGTGCCAGCAGCTTTACTAGCGGACCGTCTGGCGATACGCAGTATTTT	CASSFTSGPSGDTQYF
.	TRBV12-3/TRBV12-4	.	TRBJ1-5	TGTGCCAGCAGTTTAGGGGGGGGATTCAGGCATTTT	CASSLGGGFRHF
few	TRBV2	TRBD1	TRBJ2-7	TGTGCCAGCAGTGATTTCTTGGGACAGGGTGGATCCTACGAGCAGTACTTC	CASSDFLGQGGSYEQYF
few	TRBV12-3/TRBV12-4	TRBD2	TRBJ2-2	TGTGCCAGCAGTGAGACTAGCGGGGGGGCAGAAGGGGAGCTGTTTTTT	CASSETSGGAEGELFF
.	TRBV6-2/TRBV6-3	TRBD2	TRBJ2-3	TGTGCCAGCAAGACGGACGGGACTAGCGTTCATACGCAGTATTTT	CASKTDGTSVHTQYF
.	TRBV24-1	.	TRBJ2-1	TGTGCCACCAGTGATCAAGGTTACAATGAGCAGTTCTTC	CATSDQGYNEQFF
.	TRBV18	TRBD1	TRBJ2-7	TGTGCCAGCTTGGCGGGACAGGGGACCTACGAGCAGTACTTC	CASLAGQGTYEQYF
.	TRBV30	.	TRBJ2-2	TGTGCCTGTACGACGGGGGCCGCCACCGGGGAGCTGTTTTTT	CACTTGAATGELFF
.	TRBV5-1	.	TRBJ1-1	TGCGCCAGCAGCTTGTCTCAGACCCAGATGAACACTGAAGCTTTCTTT	CASSLSQTQMNTEAFF
.	TRBV30	.	TRBJ1-2	TGTGCCTGGAGTGTAACACACTATGGCTACACCTTC	CAWSVTHYGYTF
many	TRBV29-1	.	TRBJ2-5	TGCAGCGGATCAATTGGGTCTAAAGAGACCCAGTACTTC	CSGSIGSKETQYF
many	TRBV5-1	TRBD2	TRBJ2-7	TGCGCCAGCAGCTTGGAGGTTGGCGGGGGACCCTACGAGCAGTACTTC	CASSLEVGGGPYEQYF
.	TRBV4-3	.	TRBJ2-1	TGCGCCAGCAGCCAAGACTGGAATGAGCAGTTCTTC	CASSQDWNEQFF
.	TRBV4-1	.	TRBJ1-5	TGCGCCAGCAGCCGCGGACAGTTTAGTGGGCCCCAGCATTTT	CASSRGQFSGPQHF
.	TRBV12-3/TRBV12-4	.	TRBJ2-7	TGTGCCAGCAGCGCGACAGTTTACTACGAGCAGTACTTC	CASSATVYYEQYF
.	TRBV7-9	.	TRBJ2-1	TGTGCCAGCAGCTTAGGGGACTTCGAGCAGTTCTTC	CASSLGDFEQFF
.	TRBV7-9	TRBD2	TRBJ2-1	TGTGCCAGCAGCACGACTAGCGGATCCCCGGGGAATGAGCAGTTCTTC	CASSTTSGSPGNEQFF
.	TRBV7-3	.	TRBJ2-5	TGTGCCAGCAGCTTCGTAGGAGGCCTCCAAGAGACCCAGTACTTC	CASSFVGGLQETQYF
.	TRBV19	.	TRBJ2-2	TGTGCCAGTAGTAAGGGATGGCGGGCCTCCCGAGGGACGTCGAACACCGGGGAGCTGTTTTTT	CASSKGWRASRGTSNTGELFF
many	TRBV12-3/TRBV12-4	.	TRBJ2-5	TGTGCCAGCAGCAAACAACCCCACGACAGGTCGGAGACCCAGTACTTC	CASSKQPHDRSETQYF
.	TRBV12-3/TRBV12-4	.	TRBJ1-1	TGTGCCAGCAGTTCCCCGGGGGGCGAGGTGAACACTGAAGCTTTCTTT	CASSSPGGEVNTEAFF
.	TRBV3-1	.	TRBJ1-6	TGTGCCAGCAGCCAAGGCACAGGGCGTGCACCCCTCCACTTT	CASSQGTGRAPLHF
few	TRBV7-6	TRBD1	TRBJ2-2	TGTGCCAGCAGTTCCCAGGGGGCAGACGTCACCGGGGAGCTGTTTTTT	CASSSQGADVTGELFF
.	TRBV4-1	.	TRBJ1-5	TGCGCCAGCAGCCAAGATGGAGGCTTTCAGCCCCAGCATTTT	CASSQDGGFQPQHF
.	TRBV6-2/TRBV6-3	.	TRBJ1-5	TGTGCCAGCAGCCGTGACGATAGCAATCAGCCCCAGCATTTT	CASSRDDSNQPQHF
.	TRBV12-3/TRBV12-4	TRBD1	TRBJ1-6	TGTGCCAGCAGACCGGGACAGGGGAGAAATTCACCCCTCCACTTT	CASRPGQGRNSPLHF
.	TRBV12-3/TRBV12-4	.	TRBJ1-2	TGTGCCAGCAGTTTTGGGGGCCGCTATGGCTACACCTTC	CASSFGGRYGYTF
.	TRBV7-9	TRBD2	TRBJ2-3	TGTGCCAGCAGCCTAGGGGGACTAGCGGGGCGCACAGATACGCAGTATTTT	CASSLGGLAGRTDTQYF
.	TRBV7-8	.	TRBJ1-1	TGTGCCAGCAGCTTTCCAGATCGGGGCGAAGGGGACACTGAAGCTTTCTTT	CASSFPDRGEGDTEAFF
few	TRBV14	.	TRBJ1-1	TGTGCCAGCAGCCAAGTCTGGGAATTGGGCACTGAAGCTTTCTTT	CASSQVWELGTEAFF
.	TRBV5-1	TRBD1	TRBJ2-1	TGCGCCAGCAGCTTCCAGGGGGCTCGCGATGAGCAGTTCTTC	CASSFQGARDEQFF
.	TRBV7-9	.	TRBJ2-1	TGTGCCAGCAGCCCCAGAAGGGCCGACAATGAGCAGTTCTTC	CASSPRRADNEQFF
few	TRBV18	.	TRBJ1-1	TGTGCCAGCTCACCCCCGGCTATATACTACAGAGGGGTGAACACTGAAGCTTTCTTT	CASSPPAIYYRGVNTEAFF
.	TRBV20-1	TRBD1	TRBJ2-5	TGCAGTGCGTATCGGACAGGCCAAGAGACCCAGTACTTC	CSAYRTGQETQYF
few	TRBV11-2	.	TRBJ2-3	TGTGCCAGCAGCTTAGATCCCAGGGCAGATACGCAGTATTTT	CASSLDPRADTQYF
.	TRBV25-1	.	TRBJ2-1	TGTGCCAGCAGTGAAGAGGGCTACAATGAGCAGTTCTTC	CASSEEGYNEQFF
few	TRBV27	.	TRBJ1-6	TGTGCCAGCAGTCCAACCCCCCAGGGCTATTCACCCCTCCACTTT	CASSPTPQGYSPLHF
.	TRBV7-9	TRBD1	TRBJ2-2	TGTGCCAGCAGCCTTATGACAGGGGCGAACACCGGGGAGCTGTTTTTT	CASSLMTGANTGELFF
.	TRBV12-3/TRBV12-4	.	TRBJ2-4	TGTGCCAGCAGTTTAGATCGGGTCGCACAGACTAAAAACATTCAGTACTTC	CASSLDRVAQTKNIQYF
.	TRBV20-1	.	TRBJ2-4	TGCAGTGTTCGGGTGGGAGCCAAAAACATTCAGTACTTC	CSVRVGAKNIQYF
few	TRBV12-3/TRBV12-4	.	TRBJ1-1	TGTGCCAGCAGTTTGATGGGGGGCACTGAAGCTTTCTTT	CASSLMGGTEAFF
.	TRBV7-9	TRBD1	TRBJ1-2	TGTGCCAGCAGCTCCACGCGTACAGGGGACGGCTACACCTTC	CASSSTRTGDGYTF